This entry lists 24 T cell receptor beta chains sequenced from one sample in a study of cytomegalovirus exposure and HLA in healthy donors. Researchers ran the PCR with 60 Vbeta and 13 Jbeta primers. Measured with immunoSEQ multiplex PCR; TCRdb has only the in-frame clones, and not every one. The sample consists of nearly 110,000 clones, 81% of them appearing once. The sample consisted of PBMCs. The receptors shown here come from a man aged 25 to 45 in good health and CMV-seronegative.

The chain couples TRBV4-1 to TRBJ2-7; tentatively, D is TRBD1 (6 bases). This CDR3 contains 14 residues. The germline V gene has CDR1 MGHRA and CDR2 YSYEKL. V shed 3 bases and J shed 3 bases, with 12 bases lying between them. CDR3 protein: CASSHSEQGYEQYF. In nucleotides, the CDR3 is TGCGCCAGCAGCCACTCAGAACAGGGCTACGAGCAGTACTTC.

This clone occurred a few times. The chain carries TRBV28 and TRBJ2-2; 8 nucleotides match TRBD2. V lost 2 bases, J lost 3 bases, and 5 bases stayed unmatched. Germline-derived CDR1 and CDR2 are MDHEN and SYDVKM. This CDR3 has 16 amino acids. The DNA of the CDR3 is TGTGCCAGCAGTTTACTCGGGAGGGGCGACACCGGGGAGCTGTTTTTT. Protein product: CASSLLGRGDTGELFF. The full variable domain, its missing parts supplied by reference TRBV28 and TRBJ2-2, is DVKVTQSSRYLVKRTGEKVFLECVQDMDHENMFWYRQDPGLGLRLIYFSYDVKMKEKGDIPEGYSVSREKKERFSLILESASTNQTSMYLCASSLLGRGDTGELFFGEGSRLTVL.

The chain employs TRBV30 and TRBJ2-1, with 14 bases aligning to TRBD2. Germline loops: CDR1 GTSNPN, CDR2 SVGIG (reference sequence). The CDR3 contains 15 residues. Trimming cost V 8 bases and J 2 bases; bases outside gene matches: 5. The CDR3 loop reads CARTSGRNTYNEQFF. The DNA of the CDR3 is TGTGCCCGGACTAGCGGGAGGAATACCTACAATGAGCAGTTCTTC.

This sequence joins TRBV7-9 and TRBJ2-7; TRBD2 might be the D (5 bases). The CDR3 loop spans 15 amino acids. V lost 3 bases and J 3 bases, leaving 15 bases between the germline ends. The germline V gene has CDR1 SEHNR and CDR2 FQNEAQ (reference sequence). The CDR3 loop reads CASSFGPGLNYEQYF. CDR3 DNA: TGTGCCAGCAGCTTCGGCCCCGGACTCAACTACGAGCAGTACTTC.

The DNA of the CDR3 is TGTGCCAGCAGCCGCTGGGACAGGAGCTATGGCTACACCTTC. The encoded protein is CASSRWDRSYGYTF. J is TRBJ1-2 and V is TRBV7-6; 8 nucleotides line up with TRBD1. In germline, CDR1 is SGHVS, CDR2 FNYEAQ. With 5 bases clipped from V and 4 bases from J, the junction kept 6 bases outside the gene matches. This CDR3 contains 14 residues.

DNA of the CDR3: TGTGCCAGCACGGGAGGCGCGGGAGGTGGAGAGACCCAGTACTTC. Translation gives CASTGGAGGGETQYF. This chain connects TRBV6-1 to TRBJ2-5, with 8 bases lining up with TRBD2. CDR3 size: 15 residues. CDR1 MNHNS and CDR2 SASEGT come from the germline V gene. V lost 7 bases and J lost 4; bases outside the gene matches: 11.

The chain uses TRBV7-9 and TRBJ1-1; D is perhaps TRBD1 (5 bases). The V gene lost 5 bases and the J gene lost 8 bases, with 15 bases spanning the gap. The CDR3 is made up of 13 amino acids. CDR1 SEHNR and CDR2 FQNEAQ come from the germline V gene (reference sequence). The CDR3 bases are TGTGCCAGCAGCACATCGCAGGGAATGGAAGCTTTCTTT. Amino acids: CASSTSQGMEAFF. Full variable domain (outside the CDR3, taken from reference TRBV7-9 and TRBJ1-1): DTGVSQNPRHKITKRGQNVTFRCDPISEHNRLYWYRQTLGQGPEFLTYFQNEAQLEKSRLLSDRFSAERPKGSFSTLEIQRTEQGDSAMYLCASSTSQGMEAFFGQGTRLTVV.

In its sample, this clone was seen once. The rearrangement joins TRBV5-8 to TRBJ1-5; D is uncertain. CDR1 and CDR2 from the germline V gene are SGHTS and YDEGEE. The CDR3 is 15 residues long. V was trimmed by 0 bases and J by 3 bases, leaving 10 bases between them. CDR3 DNA: TGTGCCAGCAGCTTGGCCAATACAGCCAATCAGCCCCAGCATTTT. This gives the protein CASSLANTANQPQHF.

V and J are TRBV19 and TRBJ1-1, with 7 bases identical to TRBD1. Germline V gene sequence: CDR1 LNHDA, CDR2 SQIVND (reference sequence). V lost 5 bases and J lost 1; bases outside the gene matches: 4. The CDR3 loop spans 14 amino acids. CDR3: CASSSDRTNTEAFF. CDR3 DNA: TGTGCCAGTAGTTCGGACAGGACGAACACTGAAGCTTTCTTT.

This clone was detected only a few times. V gene TRBV6-5 combines with J gene TRBJ1-3; TRBD1 aligns across 7 bases. The CDR3 has 14 amino acids. Germline trimming cut 5 bases from V and 1 base from J; bases unmatched to any gene: 2. Looked up from germline, CDR1 is MNHEY and CDR2 is SVGAGI. The CDR3 is CASSPDRSGNTIYF. In DNA, the CDR3 is TGTGCCAGCAGTCCGGACAGGTCTGGAAACACCATATATTTT.

This chain joins TRBV29-1 and TRBJ2-2; TRBD1 agrees at 7 bases. Germline V gene sequence: CDR1 SQVTM, CDR2 ANQGSEA. Trimming at V came to 6 bases and at J to 5 bases, leaving 6 bases not matched to a gene. The CDR3 consists of 13 residues. CDR3 bases: TGCAGCGTAGACAGGGATGGGACCGGGGAGCTGTTTTTT. Its protein is CSVDRDGTGELFF.

This sequence joins TRBV7-6 and TRBJ2-5, with 8 bases aligning to TRBD2. V lost 5 bases and J lost 5; bases outside the gene matches: 16. Germline V lookup: CDR1 SGHVS, CDR2 FNYEAQ. The CDR3 runs 17 residues. The CDR3 sequence is CASSPRGSPGRAETQYF. The CDR3 DNA sequence: TGTGCCAGCAGCCCACGGGGATCCCCCGGGAGGGCTGAGACCCAGTACTTC.

J is TRBJ2-7 and V is TRBV18; no clear D. In germline, CDR1 is KGHSH, CDR2 LQKENI. Between the trimmed V and J ends, which lost 3 bases and 0 bases, there was a span of 6 bases. This CDR3 is built from 13 residues. In nucleotides, the CDR3 is TGTGCCAGCTCACCCCTTAGCTCCTACGAGCAGTACTTC. Translating gives CASSPLSSYEQYF.

The chain links TRBV7-9 to TRBJ2-3; D uncertain. The CDR3 extends over 14 amino acids. Trimming removed 0 bases at V and 4 bases at J, with 8 bases between. Germline V gene data show CDR1 as SEHNR and CDR2 as FQNEAQ (reference sequence). The CDR3 reads CASSLAASSDTQYF. The DNA for the CDR3 is TGTGCCAGCAGCTTAGCGGCTAGTTCAGATACGCAGTATTTT.

J is TRBJ2-5 and V is TRBV5-6, with D maybe TRBD2 (6 bases). Trimming pared 2 bases from V and 0 bases from J, leaving 8 bases between. The CDR3 has 14 amino acids. Germline CDR1 and CDR2: SGHDT and YYEEEE. The chain's CDR3 is CASSFRDYQETQYF. The CDR3 DNA reads TGTGCCAGCAGCTTCCGGGACTACCAAGAGACCCAGTACTTC.

The chain uses TRBV13 and TRBJ2-7; TRBD2 is a possible D gene (7 bases). V was shortened by 6 bases and J by 5 bases, with 14 bases between the two germline ends. The CDR3 is made up of 13 amino acids. Looked up from germline, CDR1 is PRHDT and CDR2 is FYEKMQ (reference sequence). The CDR3 here is CASRGGGANEQYF. CDR3 DNA sequence: TGTGCCAGCAGAGGGGGGGGAGCGAACGAGCAGTACTTC.

The V and J genes are TRBV11-2 and TRBJ1-5, with D possibly matching TRBD1 (6 bases). CDR1 SGHAT and CDR2 FQNNGV come from the germline V gene. V was shortened by 5 bases and J by 2 bases, with 10 bases between the two germline ends. CDR3 size: 14 residues. CDR3 sequence (DNA): TGTGCCAGCAGCGTGCGACAGGGCAATCAGCCCCAGCATTTT. The encoded protein is CASSVRQGNQPQHF. Variable domain in full (rest from reference TRBV11-2 and TRBJ1-5): EAGVAQSPRYKIIEKRQSVAFWCNPISGHATLYWYQQILGQGPKLLIQFQNNGVVDDSQLPKDRFSAERLKGVDSTLKIQPAKLEDSAVYLCASSVRQGNQPQHFGDGTRLSIL.

This chain connects TRBV10-1 to TRBJ2-7; 7 bases fit TRBD1. In germline, CDR1 is WNHNN, CDR2 SYGVQD (reference sequence). The CDR3 runs to 14 residues. V lost 1 base, J lost 3 bases, and 3 bases stayed unmatched. The CDR3 DNA follows: TGCGCCAGCAGTGAGTACACAGGGGACTACGAGCAGTACTTC. This encodes CASSEYTGDYEQYF.

To note about this clone: Its ends do not fully match the called genes, so a read error is possible. This sequence joins TRBV7-7 and TRBJ2-3; the D gene is possibly TRBD1 (6 bases). The CDR3 is made up of 13 amino acids. Germline lookup yields CDR1 SSHAT and CDR2 FNYEAQ (reference sequence). The CDR3 DNA sequence: TGTGCTAGCAGTTCTATAGGGGGAGATACGCAGTATTTT. Residues: CASSSIGGDTQYF.

J is TRBJ1-6 and V is TRBV2, with 8 bases matching TRBD1. Per the germline V gene, CDR1 is SNHLY and CDR2 is FYNNEI. The trim removed 7 bases at V and 8 bases at J, leaving 10 bases unmatched. The CDR3 has 15 amino acids. The CDR3 loop reads CASKYTGTGDSPLHF. The CDR3, as DNA: TGTGCCAGCAAGTACACCGGGACAGGCGATTCACCCCTCCACTTT.

Here the CDR3 reads CASSSFANTGELFF. In DNA form, the CDR3 reads TGTGCCAGCAGTTCCTTCGCGAACACCGGGGAGCTGTTTTTT. The rearrangement joins TRBV6-5 to TRBJ2-2, with unresolved D. V lost 4 bases and J 0 bases, leaving 6 bases between the germline ends. Per germline, CDR1 MNHEY and CDR2 SVGAGI. This CDR3 is 14 amino acids long.

This chain joins TRBV2 and TRBJ2-5; no firm D call. CDR1 and CDR2 (germline): SNHLY, FYNNEI. V was shortened by 11 bases and J by 3 bases, with 13 bases between the two germline ends. This CDR3 is built from 12 residues. CDR3 coding DNA: TGTGCCGTCGCGGTAGCAGAAGAGACCCAGTACTTC. Translation gives CAVAVAEETQYF. Full variable domain (remainder filled in from reference TRBV2 and TRBJ2-5): EPEVTQTPSHQVTQMGQEVILRCVPISNHLYFYWYRQILGQKVEFLVSFYNNEISEKSEIFDDQFSVERPDGSNFTLKIRSTKLEDSAMYFCAVAVAEETQYFGPGTRLLVL.

In this sample, this clone turned up a few times. The gene calls are TRBV25-1 and TRBJ1-2, with no clear D. V gave up 1 base and J gave up 4 bases, with 10 bases separating them. CDR1 is MGHDK, CDR2 SYGVNS, per germline. The CDR3 contains 14 residues. CDR3 sequence reads: CASSESGYGYGYTF. The CDR3 coding sequence is TGTGCCAGCAGTGAATCCGGGTATGGCTATGGCTACACCTTC.

This rearrangement joins TRBV5-1 to TRBJ2-5; possible D gene TRBD1, 6 bases. V was clipped by 0 bases and J by 0 bases, with 12 bases between them. CDR1 and CDR2 (germline): SGHRS, YFSETQ. CDR3 length: 16 amino acids. The DNA for the CDR3 is TGCGCCAGCAGCTTGGCAACAGGGACCTACCAAGAGACCCAGTACTTC. Translating it yields CASSLATGTYQETQYF.